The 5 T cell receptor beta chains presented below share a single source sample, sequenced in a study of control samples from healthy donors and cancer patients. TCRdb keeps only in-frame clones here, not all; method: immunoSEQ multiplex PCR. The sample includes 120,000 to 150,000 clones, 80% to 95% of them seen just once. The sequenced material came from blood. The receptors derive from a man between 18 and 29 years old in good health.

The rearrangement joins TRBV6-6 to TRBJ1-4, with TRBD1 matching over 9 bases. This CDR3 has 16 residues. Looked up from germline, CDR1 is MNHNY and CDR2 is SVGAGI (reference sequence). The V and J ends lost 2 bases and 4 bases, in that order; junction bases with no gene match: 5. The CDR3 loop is CASSYGGTGINEKLFF. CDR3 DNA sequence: TGTGCCAGCAGTTACGGTGGGACAGGGATTAATGAAAAACTGTTTTTT.

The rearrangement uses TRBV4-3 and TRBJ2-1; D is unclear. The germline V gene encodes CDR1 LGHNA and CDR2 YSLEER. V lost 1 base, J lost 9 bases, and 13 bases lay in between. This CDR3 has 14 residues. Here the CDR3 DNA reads TGCGCCAGCAGCCAAGTAGGTCGAGTAGGTGAGCAGTTCTTC. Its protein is CASSQVGRVGEQFF.

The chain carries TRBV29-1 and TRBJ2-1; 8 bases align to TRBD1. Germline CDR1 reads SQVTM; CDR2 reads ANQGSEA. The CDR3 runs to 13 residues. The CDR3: CFSAGGTYNEQFF. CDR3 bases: TGCTTTTCCGCAGGGGGCACGTACAATGAGCAGTTCTTC.

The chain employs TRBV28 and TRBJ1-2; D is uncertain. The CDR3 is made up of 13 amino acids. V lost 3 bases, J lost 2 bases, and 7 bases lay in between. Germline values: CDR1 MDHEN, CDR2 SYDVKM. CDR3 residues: CASSLRANYGYTF. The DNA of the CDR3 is TGTGCCAGCAGTTTGAGGGCCAACTATGGCTACACCTTC.

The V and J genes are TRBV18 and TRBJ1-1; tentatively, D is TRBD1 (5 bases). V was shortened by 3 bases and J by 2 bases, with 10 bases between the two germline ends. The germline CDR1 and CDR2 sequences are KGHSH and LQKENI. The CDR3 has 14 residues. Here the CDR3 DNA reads TGTGCCAGCTCACCGGGACGGTTTAACACTGAAGCTTTCTTT. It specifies CASSPGRFNTEAFF.